The next 23 T cell receptor beta chains were all read from a single sample in a study of cytomegalovirus exposure and HLA in healthy donors. Amplification used 60 Vbeta primers and 13 Jbeta primers. Measured with immunoSEQ multiplex PCR; TCRdb has only the in-frame clones, and not every one. Of around 200,000 clones detected, 75% to 90% appear once; the ten largest clones hold 1%. What was sequenced was PBMCs. These receptors originate from a woman in her late teens or twenties in good health and CMV-seronegative.

The chain has TRBV15 and TRBJ2-3, with unresolved D. The ends were cut back, 8 bases at V and 0 bases at J, with 9 bases in the middle. Germline assignment: CDR1 LNHNV and CDR2 YYDKDF (reference sequence). The CDR3 runs to 13 residues. CDR3 in amino acids: CATGKTSTDTQYF. CDR3 coding DNA: TGTGCCACCGGCAAAACTAGCACAGATACGCAGTATTTT.

The J gene is TRBJ2-3, the V gene TRBV7-9; D remains unclear. Germline assignment: CDR1 SEHNR and CDR2 FQNEAQ (reference sequence). CDR3 length: 13 amino acids. V lost 7 bases and J lost 4, with 12 bases in between. DNA of the CDR3: TGTGCCAGCACCCTAACCCCGCCAGATACGCAGTATTTT. Its protein is CASTLTPPDTQYF. Based on the CDR3 plus reference TRBV7-9 and TRBJ2-3, the full variable domain is DTGVSQNPRHKITKRGQNVTFRCDPISEHNRLYWYRQTLGQGPEFLTYFQNEAQLEKSRLLSDRFSAERPKGSFSTLEIQRTEQGDSAMYLCASTLTPPDTQYFGPGTRLTVL.

The chain recombines TRBV1 with TRBJ2-1; TRBD1 is the table's D call, not checked against the DNA. TRBV1 is described as a pseudogene. CDR3 length: 15 amino acids. The CDR3 protein is CTSSSQGELYNEQFF. CDR3 coding DNA: TGCACCAGCAGCTCCCAGGGGGAGCTCTACAATGAGCAGTTCTTC.

The chain uses TRBV5-1 and TRBJ1-1; 9 nucleotides align to TRBD1. The CDR3 runs 18 residues. Germline V CDR1 and CDR2: SGHRS, YFSETQ. V shed 3 bases, J shed 0 bases, and the junction held 12 bases outside the gene matches. CDR3 nucleotides: TGCGCCAGCAGCTCGAACAGGGGGCTCCCGGGGTTGAACACTGAAGCTTTCTTT. Translated: CASSSNRGLPGLNTEAFF.

A remark on this clone: Within the sample, other DNA sequences also encode this same CDR3. The chain couples TRBV7-2 to TRBJ1-3; D is perhaps TRBD1 (6 bases). Deletions cut 5 bases from V and 1 base from J, with 12 bases between. The CDR3 length is 15 residues. CDR1 and CDR2 (germline): SGHTA, FQGNSA. The CDR3 region has the DNA TGTGCCAGCAGCCCCCAAGGGGGATCTGGAAACACCATATATTTT. The encoded protein is CASSPQGGSGNTIYF.

Note on this clone: In the same sample, other DNA sequences code for this CDR3. V usage is TRBV19 and J usage is TRBJ2-7; 11 bases fit TRBD1. CDR1 is LNHDA, CDR2 SQIVND, per germline (reference sequence). Trimming removed 4 bases from V and 4 bases from J; junction bases left unmatched: 3. CDR3 size: 14 residues. The CDR3 region has the DNA TGTGCCAGTAGTACCGGACAGGGGGCGTACGAGCAGTACTTC. It codes for CASSTGQGAYEQYF.

The chain employs TRBV2 and TRBJ2-7; 7 bases are shared with TRBD1. Per the germline V gene, CDR1 is SNHLY and CDR2 is FYNNEI. CDR3 length: 11 amino acids. V lost 8 bases and J lost 3; bases outside the gene matches: 1. CDR3 loop: CASGDSYEQYF. The CDR3 DNA follows: TGTGCCAGCGGGGACAGCTACGAGCAGTACTTC.

The J gene is TRBJ1-1, the V gene TRBV5-6; D not resolved. Germline lookup yields CDR1 SGHDT and CDR2 YYEEEE. Trimming pared 2 bases from V and 4 bases from J, leaving 9 bases between. This CDR3 region has 13 residues. CDR3 DNA sequence: TGTGCCAGCAGCTTACCCTATCGCACTGAAGCTTTCTTT. Translating gives CASSLPYRTEAFF.

The rearrangement joins TRBV9 to TRBJ1-1; 8 nucleotides line up with TRBD1. The V segment lost 3 bases and the J segment 6 bases; nucleotides outside the gene matches: 4. Germline V CDR1 and CDR2: SGDLS, YYNGEE. CDR3 length: 13 residues. The CDR3 here is CASSGTGRPEAFF. CDR3 coding DNA: TGTGCCAGCAGCGGGACAGGGCGGCCTGAAGCTTTCTTT.

This clone has just a few counts. The V gene is TRBV11-2, the J gene TRBJ1-1; D may be TRBD1 (5 bases). This CDR3 contains 15 residues. The V end was cut by 6 bases, the J end by 1 base, with 15 bases between. Germline V lookup: CDR1 SGHAT, CDR2 FQNNGV. CDR3 sequence: CASSGQIIKNTEAFF. The CDR3 bases are TGTGCCAGCAGTGGACAAATCATCAAGAACACTGAAGCTTTCTTT.

The chain recombines TRBV5-1 with TRBJ2-5, with a possible D match to TRBD1 (5 bases). CDR3 length: 16 residues. V was shortened by 4 bases and J by 5 bases, with 21 bases between the two germline ends. The germline CDR1 and CDR2 sequences are SGHRS and YFSETQ. CDR3 protein: CASSPYSVDKGETQYF. The CDR3 bases are TGCGCCAGCAGCCCGTACTCTGTGGACAAGGGGGAGACCCAGTACTTC.

The chain carries TRBV30 and TRBJ1-1, with a possible D match to TRBD1 (6 bases). Germline lookup yields CDR1 GTSNPN and CDR2 SVGIG (reference sequence). The germline V and J ends were trimmed by 5 bases and 6 bases, with 19 bases remaining between them. This CDR3 comprises 14 residues. CDR3 nucleotides: TGTGCCTGGTACCTGACAGGTACAATGGCTGAAGCTTTCTTT. Its protein is CAWYLTGTMAEAFF.

The V call is TRBV9, the J call TRBJ1-3, with D maybe TRBD1 (5 bases). Trimming removed 4 bases at V and 4 bases at J, with 21 bases between. The CDR3 is 17 residues long. Germline CDR1 SGDLS, CDR2 YYNGEE. The CDR3 bases are TGTGCCAGCAGCTTGAAATCACAGGTCGACGGGGGAAACACCATATATTTT. It yields the protein CASSLKSQVDGGNTIYF.

The CDR3 loop reads CSVEIESSYEQYF. In DNA, the CDR3 is TGCAGCGTTGAAATAGAGAGCTCCTACGAGCAGTACTTC. The chain employs TRBV29-1 and TRBJ2-7; D gene unclear. The length of the CDR3 is 13 residues. The V gene's germline CDR1 is SQVTM and CDR2 ANQGSEA. The V end lost 2 bases, the J end lost 0 bases, and 8 bases lay between the germline ends.

A word on this clone: Distinct nucleotide sequences in the sample also encode this CDR3. The genes are TRBV11-2 and TRBJ2-3; D is undetermined. Per the germline V gene, CDR1 is SGHAT and CDR2 is FQNNGV. The V end was cut by 8 bases, the J end by 6 bases, with 9 bases between. The CDR3 is 11 amino acids. The CDR3 coding sequence is TGTGCCAGCTCCCCCGGGGATACGCAGTATTTT. Amino acids: CASSPGDTQYF.

Here the CDR3 DNA reads TGTGCCAGTAGTGACCTAGCGGGATACTACAATGAGCAGTTCTTC. Amino acids: CASSDLAGYYNEQFF. V and J are TRBV19 and TRBJ2-1, with 9 bases aligning to TRBD2. Germline CDR1 is LNHDA and CDR2 is SQIVND (reference sequence). Trimming took 5 bases from V and 3 from J; bases not matched to a gene: 5. The CDR3 covers 15 residues.

The chain links TRBV4-3 to TRBJ2-1; D is perhaps TRBD1 (7 bases). This CDR3 contains 15 residues. The V and J ends lost 4 bases and 4 bases respectively, with 14 bases between them. Germline V gene lookup returns CDR1 LGHNA and CDR2 YSLEER. CDR3 coding DNA: TGCGCCAGCAGCCCGGCGGGACAGACATACAATGAGCAGTTCTTC. Translating it yields CASSPAGQTYNEQFF.

The chain has TRBV27 and TRBJ1-2; D gene uncertain. This CDR3 is built from 16 residues. The germline V gene encodes CDR1 MNHEY and CDR2 SMNVEV (reference sequence). V dropped 6 bases and J dropped 2 bases, with 19 bases sitting between them. The CDR3 region is CASRKGSAGWNYGYTF. The CDR3 DNA sequence: TGTGCCAGCAGAAAAGGGTCGGCGGGGTGGAACTATGGCTACACCTTC.

V and J are TRBV11-2 and TRBJ1-1; D is uncertain. This CDR3 spans 13 amino acids. Germline loops: CDR1 SGHAT, CDR2 FQNNGV. V was pared by 1 base and J by 3 bases, with 6 bases between. CDR3 DNA: TGTGCCAGCAGCTTAGTAGAAGACACTGAAGCTTTCTTT. Translating gives CASSLVEDTEAFF.

The CDR3 DNA reads as TGTGCCAGCAGCGACCCGGGGGGCACAGATACGCAGTATTTT. Amino acids: CASSDPGGTDTQYF. This rearrangement joins TRBV9 to TRBJ2-3; maybe TRBD2 (6 bases). This CDR3 spans 14 amino acids. V was trimmed by 3 bases and J by 1 base, leaving 9 bases between them. Germline values: CDR1 SGDLS, CDR2 YYNGEE.

This rearrangement joins TRBV5-4 to TRBJ1-6; a possible D gene is TRBD1 (5 bases). Deletions cut 5 bases from V and 9 bases from J, with 15 bases between. This CDR3 spans 14 amino acids. The germline V gene has CDR1 SGHNT and CDR2 YYREEE (reference sequence). The CDR3 DNA sequence: TGTGCCAGCAGTAAACAGGCTGACGGTTCACCCCTCCACTTT. It specifies CASSKQADGSPLHF.

A single count supports this clone. CDR3 coding DNA: TGTGCCAGTAGTATTACTCTAGATACGCAGTATTTT. It yields the protein CASSITLDTQYF. The J gene is TRBJ2-3, the V gene TRBV19; no firm D call. CDR3 length: 12 amino acids. The V and J ends lost 3 bases and 5 bases respectively, with 6 bases between them. Looked up from germline, CDR1 is LNHDA and CDR2 is SQIVND (reference sequence).

The chain uses TRBV15 and TRBJ2-7; possible D gene TRBD1, 5 bases. V lost 7 bases, J lost 3 bases, and 16 bases lay in between. Germline values: CDR1 LNHNV, CDR2 YYDKDF (reference sequence). The CDR3 length is 14 residues. For the CDR3, the DNA is TGTGCCACCAAGTTGACAGCGACGATCTACGAGCAGTACTTC. As protein: CATKLTATIYEQYF. Variable domain in full (rest from reference TRBV15 and TRBJ2-7): DAMVIQNPRYQVTQFGKPVTLSCSQTLNHNVMYWYQQKSSQAPKLLFHYYDKDFNNEADTPDNFQSRRPNTSFCFLDIRSPGLGDTAMYLCATKLTATIYEQYFGPGTRLTVT.